This TCR beta chain was found in a study of T cells in Graves' hyperthyroidism and ophthalmopathy. The ends lost 0 bases at V and 4 bases at J; junction bases unmatched: 2. Germline V gene sequence: CDR1 SGHDN, CDR2 FVKESK. The CDR3 has 14 residues. Study-level findings and limits: Blood also showed most of the thyroid clonotypes that were expanded above 0.001. Median prediction lead before ophthalmopathy onset was roughly 6 months with the model.

Using RNA transcripts as the source, TCR beta CDR3 regions were amplified. TCR CDR3 underwent first-round RT-PCR with the HTBI primer set. MiXCR, run by TCRdb on the multiplex PCR reads, gives a single entry per CDR3 protein. Here the sample spans some 440,000 distinct CDR3 sequences, about 15% being singletons. This clonotype was recorded at least ten times. The target antigen is unknown. Sequenced sample: blood. The TCR was taken from a woman younger than 30 with Graves' hyperthyroidism. V is TRBV14 and J is TRBJ2-5; 7 positions agree with TRBD1. DNA for the CDR3: TGTGCCAGCAGCCAAGATCGGGACAGAGAGACCCAGTACTTC. Its protein product is CASSQDRDRETQYF.